Each of the 28 T cell receptor beta chains below was sequenced from the same sample in a study of blood T cell repertoires in COVID-19. Sequenced by immunoSEQ multiplex PCR; TCRdb stores in-frame clones only, minus some. The sample contains about 140,000 clones, 84% of which appear only once. Sequencing was carried out using peripheral blood. These receptors were obtained from a man aged 25 to 40 with COVID-19, enrolled during active disease.

V usage is TRBV6-4 and J usage is TRBJ2-2, with a tentative D call TRBD2 (5 bases). V was shortened by 4 bases and J by 6 bases, with 9 bases between the two germline ends. The CDR3 totals 13 residues. In germline, CDR1 is MRHNA, CDR2 SNTAGT. The CDR3 sequence: CASSASGAGELFF. CDR3 DNA sequence: TGTGCCAGCAGTGCCAGCGGTGCCGGGGAGCTGTTTTTT.

This chain joins TRBV9 and TRBJ2-1; D may be TRBD1 (5 bases). V dropped 0 bases and J dropped 3 bases, with 10 bases sitting between them. Germline CDR1 and CDR2: SGDLS and YYNGEE. The length of the CDR3 is 15 residues. The CDR3 here is CASSVDGRVYNEQFF. The CDR3 region has the DNA TGTGCCAGCAGCGTAGACGGCAGGGTCTACAATGAGCAGTTCTTC. The full variable domain, with the rest looked up from reference TRBV9 and TRBJ2-1, is DSGVTQTPKHLITATGQRVTLRCSPRSGDLSVYWYQQSLDQGLQFLIQYYNGEERAKGNILERFSAQQFPDLHSELNLSSLELGDSALYFCASSVDGRVYNEQFFGPGTRLTVL.

This clone was detected once. The chain carries TRBV3-1 (or the pseudogene TRBV3-2) and TRBJ2-2; 14 nucleotides line up with TRBD2. Germline V gene data show CDR1 as LGHDT and CDR2 as YNNKEL (reference sequence). This CDR3 is built from 17 residues. V shed 4 bases and J 0 bases; nucleotides not matched to a gene: 1. CDR3 region: CASSRLAGGPNTGELFF. CDR3 coding DNA: TGTGCCAGCAGCCGACTAGCGGGAGGGCCGAACACCGGGGAGCTGTTTTTT.

The rearrangement joins TRBV9 to TRBJ2-7; TRBD2 is a possible D gene (5 bases). Looked up from germline, CDR1 is SGDLS and CDR2 is YYNGEE. Trimming removed 0 bases at V and 3 bases at J, with 13 bases between. CDR3 length equals 15 residues. The CDR3 region has the DNA TGTGCCAGCAGCGTAGGGGCCGCCCGGGACTACGAGCAGTACTTC. As protein: CASSVGAARDYEQYF.

CDR3 nucleotide sequence: TGTGCCAGCCGACAGGGGGTCGATCAGCCCCAGCATTTT. Its translation is CASRQGVDQPQHF. The genes are TRBV18 and TRBJ1-5, with 9 bases lining up with TRBD1. Germline-derived CDR1 and CDR2 are KGHSH and LQKENI. Trimming took 8 bases from V and 5 from J; bases not matched to a gene: 4. The CDR3 loop spans 13 amino acids.

The chain employs TRBV20-1 and TRBJ1-1; D is possibly TRBD1 (5 bases). Germline assignment: CDR1 DFQATT and CDR2 SNEGSKA (reference sequence). The CDR3 is made up of 12 amino acids. Written as DNA, the CDR3 is TGCAGCGCAAGTCACGACAGCACTGAAGCTTTCTTT. Its translation is CSASHDSTEAFF.

The chain recombines TRBV9 with TRBJ2-2; D might be TRBD2 (5 bases). The CDR3 runs to 15 residues. V was shortened by 0 bases and J by 4 bases, with 10 bases between the two germline ends. Germline V CDR1 and CDR2: SGDLS, YYNGEE. The CDR3 nucleotides are TGTGCCAGCAGCGTAGCGGGGTCGGGCACCGGGGAGCTGTTTTTT. It codes for CASSVAGSGTGELFF.

V usage is TRBV7-9 and J usage is TRBJ1-1, with D perhaps matching TRBD1 (5 bases). The germline CDR1 and CDR2 sequences are SEHNR and FQNEAQ (reference sequence). The CDR3 consists of 14 residues. V lost 0 bases to trimming and J lost 4 bases, with 9 bases between them. The CDR3 DNA reads TGTGCCAGCAGCTTAGCGTGGGGCAGCACTGAAGCTTTCTTT. Translating gives CASSLAWGSTEAFF.

The chain joins TRBV5-1 to TRBJ2-2; a possible D gene is TRBD1 (5 bases). The CDR3 loop spans 13 amino acids. In germline, CDR1 is SGHRS, CDR2 YFSETQ. V was pared by 4 bases and J by 6 bases, with 10 bases between. The CDR3 loop reads CASSGRTSGELFF. The CDR3 DNA reads TGCGCCAGCAGCGGAAGGACATCCGGGGAGCTGTTTTTT.

The gene calls are TRBV7-2 and TRBJ1-1; the D is unclear. The CDR3 sequence is 14 residues long. The germline V gene has CDR1 SGHTA and CDR2 FQGNSA. V lost 1 base, J lost 1 base, and 7 bases lay in between. CDR3 sequence: CASSLGLSNTEAFF. The CDR3 DNA is TGTGCCAGCAGCTTAGGTCTCTCGAACACTGAAGCTTTCTTT.

This chain connects TRBV4-1 to TRBJ2-3; 10 bases align to TRBD1. Trimming at V came to 4 bases and at J to 5 bases, leaving 9 bases not matched to a gene. The CDR3 consists of 16 residues. Germline V CDR1 and CDR2: MGHRA, YSYEKL. As DNA, the CDR3 is TGCGCCAGCAGCCCCCCGGGACAGGGGTCTAAAGATACGCAGTATTTT. This sequence encodes CASSPPGQGSKDTQYF.

The rearrangement joins TRBV19 to TRBJ1-2; 8 nucleotides agree with TRBD1. With V trimmed by 3 bases and J by 6 bases, 6 bases remained unmatched. CDR3 length: 14 amino acids. Germline V gives CDR1 LNHDA, CDR2 SQIVND (reference sequence). The CDR3 region is CASSMGTGMDGYTF. Here the CDR3 DNA reads TGTGCCAGTAGTATGGGGACAGGAATGGATGGCTACACCTTC.

The J gene is TRBJ2-7, the V gene TRBV6-5; D uncertain. Germline V lookup: CDR1 MNHEY, CDR2 SVGAGI. Trimming took off 7 bases at V and 2 bases at J, with 18 bases between the two ends. This CDR3 has 15 residues. CDR3 coding DNA: TGTGCCAGCATCCGAGATGCGGCTTCAACCTACGAGCAGTACTTC. As protein: CASIRDAASTYEQYF.

In nucleotides, the CDR3 is TGTGCCAGCAGCCGAGGGACAGGGGTTCAGCCCCAGCATTTT. It codes for CASSRGTGVQPQHF. This chain uses TRBV6-2 or TRBV6-3 with TRBJ1-5; 10 bases match TRBD1. The CDR3 has 14 amino acids. The J segment lost 6 bases and the V segment lost 6 bases, leaving 5 bases of the junction unmatched. The germline V gene encodes CDR1 MNHEY and CDR2 SVGEGT.

CDR3 sequence (DNA): TGTGCCAGTTTTACTAGCGGGTACGAGCAGTACTTC. Protein sequence: CASFTSGYEQYF. The V gene is TRBV2, the J gene TRBJ2-7; 9 nucleotides align to TRBD2. With V trimmed by 9 bases and J by 4 bases, 4 bases remained unmatched. The germline V gene has CDR1 SNHLY and CDR2 FYNNEI. The CDR3 loop spans 12 amino acids.

The chain is built from TRBV6-1 and TRBJ2-5; no clear D gene. This CDR3 comprises 14 residues. Germline V lookup: CDR1 MNHNS, CDR2 SASEGT. Trimming took 2 bases from V and 1 from J, leaving 8 bases between them. The CDR3 reads CASSEIEAQETQYF. The CDR3 nucleotides read TGTGCCAGCAGTGAAATTGAGGCCCAAGAGACCCAGTACTTC.

The rearrangement uses TRBV5-5 and TRBJ1-5, with D possibly being TRBD1 (6 bases). Germline lookup yields CDR1 SGHKS and CDR2 YYEKEE (reference sequence). CDR3 length equals 14 residues. Trimming removed 7 bases at V and 4 bases at J, with 15 bases between. The CDR3 loop is CASRGGATNQPQHF. CDR3 DNA sequence: TGTGCCAGCCGCGGGGGGGCCACGAATCAGCCCCAGCATTTT.

Comment on this clone: The sample holds other DNA sequences that translate to the same CDR3. The rearrangement links TRBV30 to TRBJ1-3; D remains unclear. V lost 0 bases to trimming and J lost 3 bases, with 6 bases between them. The CDR3 is 13 amino acids. Germline assignment: CDR1 GTSNPN and CDR2 SVGIG (reference sequence). The CDR3 coding sequence is TGTGCCTGGAGTGTAGTCAGTGGAAACACCATATATTTT. This encodes CAWSVVSGNTIYF.

This sequence joins TRBV30 and TRBJ2-3; 7 bases align to TRBD2. J gave up 0 bases and V 1 base, and 4 bases lay outside the gene matches. Germline V lookup: CDR1 GTSNPN, CDR2 SVGIG (reference sequence). The CDR3 has 15 amino acids. Written as DNA, the CDR3 is TGTGCCTGGAGTGAGGGACTATCTAGCACAGATACGCAGTATTTT. Its translation is CAWSEGLSSTDTQYF.

This sequence joins TRBV7-9 and TRBJ1-2; D uncertain. The CDR3 is made up of 12 amino acids. V was shortened by 5 bases and J by 8 bases, with 12 bases between the two germline ends. Germline V CDR1 and CDR2: SEHNR, FQNEAQ (reference sequence). The CDR3 spells CASSDVNRGYTF. Written as DNA, the CDR3 is TGTGCCAGCAGCGATGTTAACCGGGGCTACACCTTC. Based on the CDR3 plus reference TRBV7-9 and TRBJ1-2, the full variable domain is DTGVSQNPRHKITKRGQNVTFRCDPISEHNRLYWYRQTLGQGPEFLTYFQNEAQLEKSRLLSDRFSAERPKGSFSTLEIQRTEQGDSAMYLCASSDVNRGYTFGSGTRLTVV.

The chain recombines TRBV10-3 with TRBJ2-1, with 12 positions matching TRBD2. CDR3 size: 13 residues. Looked up from germline, CDR1 is ENHRY and CDR2 is SYGVKD. V lost 11 bases to trimming and J lost 7 bases; unmatched junction nucleotides: 6. CDR3 sequence: CASTTSGSNEQFF. In DNA form, the CDR3 reads TGTGCCTCCACGACTAGCGGGAGTAATGAGCAGTTCTTC.

This chain links TRBV2 with TRBJ1-1, with a tentative D call TRBD1 (6 bases). CDR3 length equals 12 residues. The V gene lost 8 bases and the J gene lost 4 bases, with 11 bases spanning the gap. CDR1 is SNHLY, CDR2 FYNNEI, per germline. CDR3 nucleotide sequence: TGTGCCAGCTGGGGGGGCGCCACTGAAGCTTTCTTT. Residues: CASWGGATEAFF.

The chain joins TRBV13 to TRBJ2-5; possible D gene TRBD2, 6 bases. Germline lookup yields CDR1 PRHDT and CDR2 FYEKMQ (reference sequence). CDR3 size: 16 residues. V lost 5 bases and J lost 5, with 21 bases in between. The CDR3 sequence: CASSQVIGSDRETQYF. The CDR3 DNA reads TGTGCCAGCAGCCAGGTAATCGGGAGCGACCGGGAGACCCAGTACTTC.

This sequence joins TRBV7-2 and TRBJ2-7; 8 positions match TRBD2. Germline assignment: CDR1 SGHTA and CDR2 FQGNSA. The junction had 20 bases not matched to a gene; V was cut back by 5 bases and J by 5 bases. The CDR3 length is 18 residues. CDR3 coding DNA: TGTGCCAGCAGCCCCCGCGGGGTGGGACTAGGATTCTTCCACGAGCAGTACTTC. This sequence encodes CASSPRGVGLGFFHEQYF.

The chain links TRBV7-2 to TRBJ2-7; 7 bases agree with TRBD2. V gave up 5 bases and J gave up 0 bases; unmatched junction bases: 7. The CDR3 runs 15 residues. Looked up from germline, CDR1 is SGHTA and CDR2 is FQGNSA. In DNA form, the CDR3 reads TGTGCCAGCAGCCATACTAGCGTGAGCTCCTACGAGCAGTACTTC. Residues: CASSHTSVSSYEQYF.

The V call is TRBV5-4, the J call TRBJ2-5; TRBD2 matches 7 bases. Germline-derived CDR1 and CDR2 are SGHNT and YYREEE (reference sequence). The CDR3 totals 16 residues. With V trimmed by 0 bases and J by 6 bases, 11 bases remained unmatched. In nucleotides, the CDR3 is TGTGCCAGCAGCTTGGAGGGTGGGAGGGCCACGCAGACCCAGTACTTC. Its protein product is CASSLEGGRATQTQYF.

The V gene is TRBV27, the J gene TRBJ2-7, with D perhaps TRBD1 (5 bases). Trimming took off 4 bases at V and 3 bases at J, with 19 bases between the two ends. Germline values: CDR1 MNHEY, CDR2 SMNVEV (reference sequence). The CDR3 length is 16 residues. The CDR3 DNA sequence: TGTGCCAGCAGTTCCCTAACCAGGGTGGCGGTCTACGAGCAGTACTTC. Amino acid sequence: CASSSLTRVAVYEQYF.

The J gene is TRBJ2-7, the V gene TRBV28; 11 nucleotides align to TRBD1. This CDR3 is 16 amino acids long. The V gene's germline CDR1 is MDHEN and CDR2 SYDVKM. Trimming took 4 bases from V and 7 from J; bases not matched to a gene: 12. For the CDR3, the DNA is TGTGCCAGCAGTTCCCCCGGGACAGGGGGGCTTTGGGAGCAGTACTTC. It specifies CASSSPGTGGLWEQYF.